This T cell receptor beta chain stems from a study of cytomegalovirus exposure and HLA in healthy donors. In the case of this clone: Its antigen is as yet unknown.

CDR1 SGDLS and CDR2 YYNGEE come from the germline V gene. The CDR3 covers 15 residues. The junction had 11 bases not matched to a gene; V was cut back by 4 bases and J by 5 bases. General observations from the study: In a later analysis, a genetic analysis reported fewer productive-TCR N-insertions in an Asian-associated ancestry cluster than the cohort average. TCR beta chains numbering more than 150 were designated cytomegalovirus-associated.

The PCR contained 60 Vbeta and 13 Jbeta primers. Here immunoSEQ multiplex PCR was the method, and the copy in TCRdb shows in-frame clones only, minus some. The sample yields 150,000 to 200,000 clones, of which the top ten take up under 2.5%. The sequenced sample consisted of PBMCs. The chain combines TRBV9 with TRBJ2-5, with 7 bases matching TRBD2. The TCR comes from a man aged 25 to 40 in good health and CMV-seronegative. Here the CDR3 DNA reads TGTGCCAGCAGCCTTACCGGGACTATCTACGAGACCCAGTACTTC. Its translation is CASSLTGTIYETQYF.